This T cell receptor beta chain emerged from a study of identical twins. Findings and caveats of the study: There were fewer insertions in abundant cord blood beta clonotypes, but memory repertoires showed no such pattern.

Details on this clonotype: What it recognizes is unknown.

Germline CDR1 and CDR2: SGHRS and YFSETQ. The CDR3 totals 15 residues. V dropped 3 bases and J dropped 5; count of bases not matched to a gene: 10. TCRdb re-derived calls from the 5' RACE reads in MiXCR, one entry per CDR3 protein. The sample has some 1,600,000 distinct CDR3 sequences; around 29% are singletons. The sequenced sample consisted of cord blood. J is TRBJ2-7 and V is TRBV5-1, with TRBD1 identical over 8 bases. This clonotype originated in a newborn girl in good health. In DNA form, the CDR3 reads TGCGCCAGCAGCTCCCAAGGACAGGGCGTAGACGAGCAGTACTTC. Residues: CASSSQGQGVDEQYF. Full variable domain (outside the CDR3, taken from reference TRBV5-1 and TRBJ2-7): KAGVTQTPRYLIKTRGQQVTLSCSPISGHRSVSWYQQTPGQGLQFLFEYFSETQRNKGNFPGRFSGRQFSNSRSEMNVSTLELGDSALYLCASSSQGQGVDEQYFGPGTRLTVT.